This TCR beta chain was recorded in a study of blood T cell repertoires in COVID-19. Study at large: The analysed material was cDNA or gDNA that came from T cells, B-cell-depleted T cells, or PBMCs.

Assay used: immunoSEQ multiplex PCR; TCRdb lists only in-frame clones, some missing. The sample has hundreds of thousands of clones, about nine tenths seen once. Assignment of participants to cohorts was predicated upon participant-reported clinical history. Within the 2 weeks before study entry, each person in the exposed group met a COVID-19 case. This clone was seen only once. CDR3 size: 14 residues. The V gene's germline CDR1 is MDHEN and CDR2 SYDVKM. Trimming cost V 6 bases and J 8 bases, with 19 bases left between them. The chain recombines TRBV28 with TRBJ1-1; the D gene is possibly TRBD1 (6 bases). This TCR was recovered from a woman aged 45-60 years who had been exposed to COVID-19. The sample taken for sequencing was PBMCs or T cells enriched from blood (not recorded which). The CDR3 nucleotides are TGTGCCAGCAGCCGCCTTGGGGGGGCGGGGGAAGCTTTCTTT. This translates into CASSRLGGAGEAFF.